This TCR beta chain is from a study of blood T cells in healthy people across ages. The wider study: Per two T cells, about one barcoded beta molecule was captured through template switching.

The authors ran a second PCR of roughly 6 to 11 cycles using a sample-barcoded 5' primer and a J-beta primer mix. Via MiXCR, TCRdb re-called the 5' RACE reads, giving one row per CDR3 protein. The sample includes fewer than 1.5 million distinct CDR3 sequences, 42% of them seen just once. This CDR3 is 16 amino acids long. V shed 4 bases, J shed 1 base, and the junction held 8 bases outside the gene matches. The germline CDR1 and CDR2 sequences are MNHNS and SASEGT. Concerning this clonotype itself: The antigen is not known.

General observations from the study: Higher diversity, along with more naive CD4+ cells, distinguished long-lived donors from aged donors. Naive T cell percentage and TCR beta diversity correlated strongly. The fall in TCR beta diversity per million T cells was roughly linear with age.

The chain links TRBV6-1 to TRBJ1-2, with 8 bases fitting TRBD1. This receptor was obtained from a woman aged 18-29 years in good health. The sample comprised blood. The CDR3 spells CASSGQGFFLNYGYTF. CDR3 DNA sequence: TGTGCCAGCAGTGGACAGGGGTTCTTCCTTAACTATGGCTACACCTTC.